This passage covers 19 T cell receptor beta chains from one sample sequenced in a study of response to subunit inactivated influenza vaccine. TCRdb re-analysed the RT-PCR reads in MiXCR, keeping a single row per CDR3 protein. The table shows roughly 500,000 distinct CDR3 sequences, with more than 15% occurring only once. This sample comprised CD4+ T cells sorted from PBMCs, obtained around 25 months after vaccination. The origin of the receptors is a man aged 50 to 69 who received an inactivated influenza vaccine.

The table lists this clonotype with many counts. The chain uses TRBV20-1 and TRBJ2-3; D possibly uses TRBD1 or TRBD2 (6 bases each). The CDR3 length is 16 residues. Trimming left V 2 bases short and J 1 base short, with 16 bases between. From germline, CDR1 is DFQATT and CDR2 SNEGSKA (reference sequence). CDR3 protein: CSARLGGLRGTDTQYF. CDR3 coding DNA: TGCAGTGCTAGACTAGGGGGGCTACGGGGCACAGATACGCAGTATTTT.

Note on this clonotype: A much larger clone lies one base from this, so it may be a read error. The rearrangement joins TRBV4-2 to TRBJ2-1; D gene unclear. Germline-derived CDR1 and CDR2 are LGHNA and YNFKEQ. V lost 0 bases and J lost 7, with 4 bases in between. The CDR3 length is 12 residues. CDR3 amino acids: CASSQEGNEQFF. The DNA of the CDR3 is TGTGCCAGCAGCCAAGAAGGGAATGAGCAGTTCTTC.

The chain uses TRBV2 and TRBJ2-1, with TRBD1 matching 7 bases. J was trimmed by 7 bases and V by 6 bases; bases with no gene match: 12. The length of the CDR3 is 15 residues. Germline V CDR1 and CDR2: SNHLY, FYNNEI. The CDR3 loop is CASSARQGTRNEQFF. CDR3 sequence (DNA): TGTGCCAGCAGCGCCCGACAGGGTACAAGGAATGAGCAGTTCTTC. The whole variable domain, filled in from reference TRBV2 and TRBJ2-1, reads EPEVTQTPSHQVTQMGQEVILRCVPISNHLYFYWYRQILGQKVEFLVSFYNNEISEKSEIFDDQFSVERPDGSNFTLKIRSTKLEDSAMYFCASSARQGTRNEQFFGPGTRLTVL.

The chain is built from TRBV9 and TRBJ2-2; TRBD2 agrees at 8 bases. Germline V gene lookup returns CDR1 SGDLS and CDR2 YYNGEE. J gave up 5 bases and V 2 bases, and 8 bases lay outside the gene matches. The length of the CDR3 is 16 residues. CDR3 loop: CASSVQAGVRTGELFF. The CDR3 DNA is TGTGCCAGCAGCGTCCAAGCGGGAGTACGTACCGGGGAGCTGTTTTTT.

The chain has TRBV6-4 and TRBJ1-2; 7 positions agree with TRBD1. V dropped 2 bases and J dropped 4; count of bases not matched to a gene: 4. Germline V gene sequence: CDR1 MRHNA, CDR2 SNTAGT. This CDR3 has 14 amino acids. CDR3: CASSDRGQTYGYTF. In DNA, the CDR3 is TGTGCCAGCAGTGACAGGGGGCAAACCTATGGCTACACCTTC.

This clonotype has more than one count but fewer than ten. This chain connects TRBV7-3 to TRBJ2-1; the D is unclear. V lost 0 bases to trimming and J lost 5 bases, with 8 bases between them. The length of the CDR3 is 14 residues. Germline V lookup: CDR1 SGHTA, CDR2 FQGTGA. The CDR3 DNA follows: TGTGCCAGCAGCTTAACGAGTTGGGACAATGAGCAGTTCTTC. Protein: CASSLTSWDNEQFF.

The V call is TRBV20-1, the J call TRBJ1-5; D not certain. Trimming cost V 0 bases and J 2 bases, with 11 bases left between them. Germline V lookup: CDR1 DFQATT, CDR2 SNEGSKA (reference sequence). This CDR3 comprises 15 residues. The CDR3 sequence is CSAREPGGGNQPQHF. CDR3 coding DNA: TGCAGTGCTAGAGAACCGGGTGGAGGCAATCAGCCCCAGCATTTT.

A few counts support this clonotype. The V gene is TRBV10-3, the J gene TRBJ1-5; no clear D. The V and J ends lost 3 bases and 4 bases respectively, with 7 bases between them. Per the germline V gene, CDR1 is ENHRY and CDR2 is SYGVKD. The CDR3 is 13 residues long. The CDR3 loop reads CAISEALNQPQHF. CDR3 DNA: TGTGCCATCAGTGAAGCCCTAAATCAGCCCCAGCATTTT.

CDR3 nucleotide sequence: TGTGCCAGCACCCTCCACGGGACAGGGGAGATCGAGCAGTACTTC. Protein: CASTLHGTGEIEQYF. The chain employs TRBV7-2 and TRBJ2-7; 10 bases align to TRBD1. The V segment lost 7 bases and the J segment 6 bases; nucleotides outside the gene matches: 12. The CDR3 is 15 amino acids. Looked up from germline, CDR1 is SGHTA and CDR2 is FQGNSA.

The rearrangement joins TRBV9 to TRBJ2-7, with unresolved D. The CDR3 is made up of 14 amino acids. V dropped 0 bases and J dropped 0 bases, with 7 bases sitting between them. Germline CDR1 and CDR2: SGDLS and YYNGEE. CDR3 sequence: CASSVGVSSYEQYF. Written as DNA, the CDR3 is TGTGCCAGCAGCGTAGGGGTCAGCTCCTACGAGCAGTACTTC.

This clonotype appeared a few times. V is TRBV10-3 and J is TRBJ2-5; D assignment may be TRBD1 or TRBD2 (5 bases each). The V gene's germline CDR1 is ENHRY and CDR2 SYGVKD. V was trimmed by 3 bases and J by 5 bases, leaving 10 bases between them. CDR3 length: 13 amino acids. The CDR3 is CAISDKGRETQYF. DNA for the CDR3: TGTGCCATCAGTGATAAGGGACGGGAGACCCAGTACTTC.

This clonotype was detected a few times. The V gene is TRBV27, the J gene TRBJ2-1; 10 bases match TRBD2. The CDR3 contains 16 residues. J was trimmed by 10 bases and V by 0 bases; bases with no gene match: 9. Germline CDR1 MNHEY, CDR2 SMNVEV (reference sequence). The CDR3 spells CASSLSKSGRAAEQFF. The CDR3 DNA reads TGTGCCAGCAGTTTATCGAAGAGCGGGAGGGCAGCCGAGCAGTTCTTC.

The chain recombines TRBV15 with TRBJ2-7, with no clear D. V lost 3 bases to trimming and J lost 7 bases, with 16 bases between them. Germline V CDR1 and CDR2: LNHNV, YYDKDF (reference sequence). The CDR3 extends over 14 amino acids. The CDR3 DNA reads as TGTGCCACCAGCAGGGATGGAACACTGGGGGAGCAGTACTTC. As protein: CATSRDGTLGEQYF.

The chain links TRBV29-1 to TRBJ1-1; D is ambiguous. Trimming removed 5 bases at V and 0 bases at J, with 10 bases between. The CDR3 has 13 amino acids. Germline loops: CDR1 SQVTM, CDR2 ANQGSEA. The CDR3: CSVYTRMNTEAFF. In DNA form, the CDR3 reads TGCAGCGTTTACACTCGGATGAACACTGAAGCTTTCTTT.

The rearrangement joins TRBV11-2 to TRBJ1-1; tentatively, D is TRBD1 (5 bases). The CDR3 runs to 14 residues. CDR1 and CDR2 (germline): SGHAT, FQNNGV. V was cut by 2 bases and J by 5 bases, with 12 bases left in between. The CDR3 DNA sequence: TGTGCCAGCAGCTTAAATGGACAATTGACTGAAGCTTTCTTT. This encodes CASSLNGQLTEAFF.

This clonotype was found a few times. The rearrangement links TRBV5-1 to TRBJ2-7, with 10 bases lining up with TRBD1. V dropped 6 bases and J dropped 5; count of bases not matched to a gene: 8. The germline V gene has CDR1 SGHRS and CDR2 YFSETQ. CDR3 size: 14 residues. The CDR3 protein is CASTSTGGFNEQYF. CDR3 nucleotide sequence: TGCGCCAGCACCTCGACAGGGGGCTTCAACGAGCAGTACTTC.

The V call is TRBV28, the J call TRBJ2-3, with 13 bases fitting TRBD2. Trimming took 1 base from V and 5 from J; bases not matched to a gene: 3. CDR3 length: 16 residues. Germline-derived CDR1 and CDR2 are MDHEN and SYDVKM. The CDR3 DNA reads TGTGCCAGCAGTTTATCGGGACTAGCGGGACGAGATACGCAGTATTTT. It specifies CASSLSGLAGRDTQYF.

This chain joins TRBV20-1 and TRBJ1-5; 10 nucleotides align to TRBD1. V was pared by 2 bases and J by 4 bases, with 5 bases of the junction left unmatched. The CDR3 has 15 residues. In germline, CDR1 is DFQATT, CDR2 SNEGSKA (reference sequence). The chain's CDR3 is CSARPDRGGNQPQHF. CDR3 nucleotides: TGCAGTGCTAGACCGGACAGGGGGGGAAATCAGCCCCAGCATTTT.

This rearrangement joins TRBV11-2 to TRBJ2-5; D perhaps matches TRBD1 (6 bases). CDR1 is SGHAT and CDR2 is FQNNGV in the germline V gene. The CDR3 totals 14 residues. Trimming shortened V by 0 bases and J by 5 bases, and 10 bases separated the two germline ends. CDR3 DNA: TGTGCCAGCAGCTTAGATTGGGGGCGGGAGACCCAGTACTTC. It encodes CASSLDWGRETQYF.